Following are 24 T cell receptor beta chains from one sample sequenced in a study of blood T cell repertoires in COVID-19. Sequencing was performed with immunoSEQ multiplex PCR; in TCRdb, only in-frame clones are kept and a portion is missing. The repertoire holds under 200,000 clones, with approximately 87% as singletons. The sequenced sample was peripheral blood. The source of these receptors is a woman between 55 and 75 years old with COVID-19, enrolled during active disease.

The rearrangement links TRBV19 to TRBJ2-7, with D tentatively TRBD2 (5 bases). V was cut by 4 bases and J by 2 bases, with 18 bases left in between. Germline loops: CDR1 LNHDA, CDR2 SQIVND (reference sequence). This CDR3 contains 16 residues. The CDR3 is CASSTAAVGVAYEQYF. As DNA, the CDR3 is TGTGCCAGTAGTACGGCGGCCGTGGGAGTCGCCTACGAGCAGTACTTC.

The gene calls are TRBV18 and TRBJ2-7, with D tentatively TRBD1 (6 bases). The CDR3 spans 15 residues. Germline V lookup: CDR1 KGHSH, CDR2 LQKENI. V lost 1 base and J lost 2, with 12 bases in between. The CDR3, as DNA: TGTGCCAGCTCACCACTAGGCCGGGACACCTACGAGCAGTACTTC. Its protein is CASSPLGRDTYEQYF.

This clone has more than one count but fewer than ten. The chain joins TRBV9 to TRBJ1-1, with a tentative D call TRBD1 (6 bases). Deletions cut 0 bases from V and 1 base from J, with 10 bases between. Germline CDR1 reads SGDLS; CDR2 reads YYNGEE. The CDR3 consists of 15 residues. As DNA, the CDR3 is TGTGCCAGCAGCGTAGGAGGGACATCGAACACTGAAGCTTTCTTT. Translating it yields CASSVGGTSNTEAFF.

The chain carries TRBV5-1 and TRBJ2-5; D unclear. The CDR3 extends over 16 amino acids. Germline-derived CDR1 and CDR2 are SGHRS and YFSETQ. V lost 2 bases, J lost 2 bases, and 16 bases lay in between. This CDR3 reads CASSFGTSRRQETQYF. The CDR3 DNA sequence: TGCGCCAGCAGCTTCGGTACAAGCCGGCGGCAAGAGACCCAGTACTTC. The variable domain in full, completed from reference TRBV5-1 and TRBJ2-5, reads KAGVTQTPRYLIKTRGQQVTLSCSPISGHRSVSWYQQTPGQGLQFLFEYFSETQRNKGNFPGRFSGRQFSNSRSEMNVSTLELGDSALYLCASSFGTSRRQETQYFGPGTRLLVL.

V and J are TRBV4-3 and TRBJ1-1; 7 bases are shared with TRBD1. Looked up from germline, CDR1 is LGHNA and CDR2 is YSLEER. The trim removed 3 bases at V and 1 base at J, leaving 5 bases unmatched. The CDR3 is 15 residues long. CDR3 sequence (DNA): TGCGCCAGCAGCCACGACAGGGCGGGGAACACTGAAGCTTTCTTT. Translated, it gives CASSHDRAGNTEAFF.

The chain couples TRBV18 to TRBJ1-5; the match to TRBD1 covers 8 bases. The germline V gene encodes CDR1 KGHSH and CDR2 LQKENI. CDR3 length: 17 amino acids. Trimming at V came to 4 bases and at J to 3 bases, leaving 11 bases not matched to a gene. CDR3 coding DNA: TGTGCCAGCTCACAACCGACAGGGGCTTTTTCCAATCAGCCCCAGCATTTT. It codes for CASSQPTGAFSNQPQHF.

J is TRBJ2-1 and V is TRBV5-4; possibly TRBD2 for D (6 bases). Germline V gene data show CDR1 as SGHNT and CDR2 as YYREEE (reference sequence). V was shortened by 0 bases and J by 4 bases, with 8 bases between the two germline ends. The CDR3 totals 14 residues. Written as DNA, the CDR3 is TGTGCCAGCAGCTTGGGGGGAGGATACAATGAGCAGTTCTTC. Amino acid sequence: CASSLGGGYNEQFF.

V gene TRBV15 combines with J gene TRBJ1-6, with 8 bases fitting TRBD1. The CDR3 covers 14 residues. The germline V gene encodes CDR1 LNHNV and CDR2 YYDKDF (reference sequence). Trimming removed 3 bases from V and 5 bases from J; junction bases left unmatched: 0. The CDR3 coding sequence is TGTGCCACCAGCAGGACAGGGGATAATTCACCCCTCCACTTT. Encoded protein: CATSRTGDNSPLHF.

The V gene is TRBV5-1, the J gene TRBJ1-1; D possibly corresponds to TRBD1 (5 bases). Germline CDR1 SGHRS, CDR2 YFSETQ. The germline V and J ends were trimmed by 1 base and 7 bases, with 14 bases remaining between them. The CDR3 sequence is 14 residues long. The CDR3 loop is CASSLQTATREAFF. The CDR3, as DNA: TGCGCCAGCAGCTTGCAGACAGCCACTCGTGAAGCTTTCTTT.

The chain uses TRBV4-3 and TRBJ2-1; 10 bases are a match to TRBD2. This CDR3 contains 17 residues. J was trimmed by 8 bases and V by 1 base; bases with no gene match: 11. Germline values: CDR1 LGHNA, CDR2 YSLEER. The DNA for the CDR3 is TGCGCCAGCAGCCAAGCACGAGGGCTAGCGGGAGTCGATGAGCAGTTCTTC. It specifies CASSQARGLAGVDEQFF.

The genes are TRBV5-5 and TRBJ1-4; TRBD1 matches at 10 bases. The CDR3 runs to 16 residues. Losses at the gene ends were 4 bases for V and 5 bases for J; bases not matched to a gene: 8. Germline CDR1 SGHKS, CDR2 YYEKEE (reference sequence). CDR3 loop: CASSIIPGQGNEKLFF. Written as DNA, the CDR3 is TGTGCCAGCAGCATAATACCGGGACAGGGGAATGAAAAACTGTTTTTT. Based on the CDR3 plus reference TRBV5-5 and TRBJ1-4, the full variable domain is DAGVTQSPTHLIKTRGQQVTLRCSPISGHKSVSWYQQVLGQGPQFIFQYYEKEERGRGNFPDRFSARQFPNYSSELNVNALLLGDSALYLCASSIIPGQGNEKLFFGSGTQLSVL.

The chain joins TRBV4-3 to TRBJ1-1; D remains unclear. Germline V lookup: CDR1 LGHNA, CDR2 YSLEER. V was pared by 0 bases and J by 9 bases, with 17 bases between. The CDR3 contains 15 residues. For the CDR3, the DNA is TGCGCCAGCAGCCAAGATAGAGCATTTGGAGGGAAAGCTTTCTTT. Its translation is CASSQDRAFGGKAFF.

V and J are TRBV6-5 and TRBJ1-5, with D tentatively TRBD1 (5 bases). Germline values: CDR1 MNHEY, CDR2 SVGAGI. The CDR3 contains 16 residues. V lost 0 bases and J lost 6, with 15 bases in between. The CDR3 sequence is CASSYSMPGNTQPQHF. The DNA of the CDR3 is TGTGCCAGCAGTTACTCGATGCCAGGGAATACTCAGCCCCAGCATTTT.

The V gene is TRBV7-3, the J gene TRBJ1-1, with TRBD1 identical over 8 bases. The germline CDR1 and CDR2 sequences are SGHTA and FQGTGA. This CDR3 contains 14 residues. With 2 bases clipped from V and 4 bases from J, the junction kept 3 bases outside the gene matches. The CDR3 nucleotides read TGTGCCAGCAGCTTACAGGGGGCGAGCACTGAAGCTTTCTTT. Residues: CASSLQGASTEAFF. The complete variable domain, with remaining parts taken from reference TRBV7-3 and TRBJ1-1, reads GAGVSQTPSNKVTEKGKYVELRCDPISGHTALYWYRQSLGQGPEFLIYFQGTGAADDSGLPNDRFFAVRPEGSVSTLKIQRTERGDSAVYLCASSLQGASTEAFFGQGTRLTVV.

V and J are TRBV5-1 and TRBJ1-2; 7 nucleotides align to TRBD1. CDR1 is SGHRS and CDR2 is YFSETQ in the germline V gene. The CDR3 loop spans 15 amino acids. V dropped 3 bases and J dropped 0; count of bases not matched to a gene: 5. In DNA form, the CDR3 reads TGCGCCAGCAGCTCTAAGACAGGGCCTAACTATGGCTACACCTTC. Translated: CASSSKTGPNYGYTF.

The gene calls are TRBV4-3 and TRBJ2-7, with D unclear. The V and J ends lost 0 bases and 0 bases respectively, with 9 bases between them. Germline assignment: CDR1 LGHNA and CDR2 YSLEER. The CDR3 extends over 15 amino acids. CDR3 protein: CASSQEWAGSYEQYF. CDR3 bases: TGCGCCAGCAGCCAAGAGTGGGCAGGCTCCTACGAGCAGTACTTC.

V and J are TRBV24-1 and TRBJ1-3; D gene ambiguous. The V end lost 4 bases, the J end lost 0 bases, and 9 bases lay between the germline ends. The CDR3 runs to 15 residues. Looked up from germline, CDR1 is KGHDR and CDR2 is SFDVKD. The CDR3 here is CATSDGANSGNTIYF. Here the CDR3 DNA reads TGTGCCACCAGTGACGGAGCGAACTCTGGAAACACCATATATTTT.

As DNA, the CDR3 is TGTGCCAGCAGCCTCGGACACCAATCTGGAAACACCATATATTTT. Encoded protein: CASSLGHQSGNTIYF. This rearrangement joins TRBV7-2 to TRBJ1-3; the D gene is possibly TRBD1 (5 bases). This CDR3 is built from 15 residues. V was clipped by 5 bases and J by 1 base, with 12 bases between them. Germline V gene lookup returns CDR1 SGHTA and CDR2 FQGNSA.

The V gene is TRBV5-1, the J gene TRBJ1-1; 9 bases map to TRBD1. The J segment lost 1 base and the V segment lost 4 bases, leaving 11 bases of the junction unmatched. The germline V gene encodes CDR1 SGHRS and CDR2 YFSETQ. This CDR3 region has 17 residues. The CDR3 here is CASSLIYRTGANTEAFF. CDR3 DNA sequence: TGCGCCAGCAGCCTGATTTATCGGACAGGGGCGAACACTGAAGCTTTCTTT.

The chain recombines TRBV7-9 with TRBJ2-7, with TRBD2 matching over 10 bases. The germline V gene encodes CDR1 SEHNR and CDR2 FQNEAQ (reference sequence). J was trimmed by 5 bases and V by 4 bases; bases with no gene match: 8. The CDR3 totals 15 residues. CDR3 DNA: TGTGCCAGCAGCTACCCCGGGACTAGCGCCAACGAGCAGTACTTC. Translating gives CASSYPGTSANEQYF. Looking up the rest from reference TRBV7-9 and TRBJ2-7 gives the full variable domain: DTGVSQNPRHKITKRGQNVTFRCDPISEHNRLYWYRQTLGQGPEFLTYFQNEAQLEKSRLLSDRFSAERPKGSFSTLEIQRTEQGDSAMYLCASSYPGTSANEQYFGPGTRLTVT.

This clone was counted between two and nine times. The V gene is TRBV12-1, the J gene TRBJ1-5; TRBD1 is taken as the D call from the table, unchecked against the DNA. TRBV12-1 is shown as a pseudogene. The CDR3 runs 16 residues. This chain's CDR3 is CASSITGGDGNQPQHF. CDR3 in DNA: TGTGCCAGCAGCATAACAGGGGGTGATGGCAATCAGCCCCAGCATTTT.

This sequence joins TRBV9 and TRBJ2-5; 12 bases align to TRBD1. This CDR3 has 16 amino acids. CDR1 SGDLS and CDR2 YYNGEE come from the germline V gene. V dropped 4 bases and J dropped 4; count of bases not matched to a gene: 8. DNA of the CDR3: TGTGCCAGCAGCCCGCGGGACAGGGGGCAGGGAGAGACCCAGTACTTC. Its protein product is CASSPRDRGQGETQYF.

This CDR3 reads CASSLRQGRGQPQHF. In DNA, the CDR3 is TGTGCCAGCAGCTTACGACAGGGGAGAGGTCAGCCCCAGCATTTT. This sequence joins TRBV11-2 and TRBJ1-5; TRBD1 aligns across 8 bases. The CDR3 is made up of 15 amino acids. V was pared by 2 bases and J by 6 bases, with 6 bases of the junction left unmatched. Germline CDR1 SGHAT, CDR2 FQNNGV.

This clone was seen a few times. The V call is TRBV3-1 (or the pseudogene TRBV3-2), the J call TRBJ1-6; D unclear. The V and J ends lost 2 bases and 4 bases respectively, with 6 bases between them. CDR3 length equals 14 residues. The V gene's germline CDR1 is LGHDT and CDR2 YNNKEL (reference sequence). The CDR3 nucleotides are TGTGCCAGCAGCCAAACAGAGTATAATTCACCCCTCCACTTT. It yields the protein CASSQTEYNSPLHF.